This TCR beta chain was identified during a study of PD-L1 blockade in urothelial cancer. Study-wide context: Administration of atezolizumab to patients began around 2014, at 1,200 mg intravenously every 3 weeks.

Time point here: peripheral blood 6 weeks after treatment start. Profiled with immunoSEQ multiplex PCR; TCRdb holds only in-frame clones, not every one. The sample shows around 50,000 clones, 70% to 90% of them seen only once. The J segment lost 9 bases and the V segment lost 2 bases, leaving 7 bases of the junction unmatched. Looked up from germline, CDR1 is WSHSY and CDR2 is SAAADI. The CDR3 has 15 amino acids. The rearrangement joins TRBV10-2 to TRBJ2-1; TRBD2 agrees at 10 bases. The source was PBMCs, collected around atezolizumab (anti-PD-L1) treatment. The origin of this receptor is a man aged 50 or older with urothelial cancer. The CDR3 region is CASSETSGAPREQFF. The DNA of the CDR3 is TGCGCCAGCAGTGAGACTAGCGGGGCGCCGCGTGAGCAGTTCTTC.